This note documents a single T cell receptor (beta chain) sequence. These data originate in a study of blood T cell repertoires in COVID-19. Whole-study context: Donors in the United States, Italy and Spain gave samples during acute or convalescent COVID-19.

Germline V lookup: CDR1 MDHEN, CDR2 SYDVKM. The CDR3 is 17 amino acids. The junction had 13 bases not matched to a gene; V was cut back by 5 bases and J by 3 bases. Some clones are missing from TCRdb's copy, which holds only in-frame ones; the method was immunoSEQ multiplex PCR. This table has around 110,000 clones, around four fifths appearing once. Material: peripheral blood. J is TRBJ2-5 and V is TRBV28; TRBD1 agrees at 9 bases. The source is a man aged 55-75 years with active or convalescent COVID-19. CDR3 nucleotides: TGTGCCAGCAGTGTCCCGGGACAGGGTTATCCAAAAGAGACCCAGTACTTC. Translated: CASSVPGQGYPKETQYF.